This record covers a single T cell receptor beta chain. Its antigen is undetermined. These data come from a study of PD-1 blockade in classical Hodgkin lymphoma. Germline CDR1 MNHNS, CDR2 SASEGT. V shed 0 bases and J 4 bases; nucleotides not matched to a gene: 5. The CDR3 consists of 15 residues. Each of the patients experienced relapse following autologous stem cell transplantation, and their brentuximab vedotin exposure differed. Broader study findings: No one has yet defined what causes the repertoire differences, which may be disease activity or prior therapy. Before treatment, TCR diversity in newly diagnosed patients was reportedly lower than in healthy donors. Nivolumab initiation under 1 year post-ASCT meant exclusion. A significant rise in TCR diversity by C4D1 was seen for CD4+ but not CD8+ cells.

Clones were read by immunoSEQ multiplex PCR, and TCRdb kept only the in-frame ones, dropping some. The data show 35,000 to 50,000 clones, 76% seen once. The chain links TRBV6-1 to TRBJ1-2; TRBD1 agrees at 7 bases. The sequence was collected from a human donor with classical Hodgkin lymphoma. The material sequenced was peripheral blood mononuclear cells (PBMCs), taken at baseline. This CDR3 reads CASSEANRGVYGYTF. The CDR3 DNA reads as TGTGCCAGCAGTGAAGCTAACAGGGGCGTCTATGGCTACACCTTC.